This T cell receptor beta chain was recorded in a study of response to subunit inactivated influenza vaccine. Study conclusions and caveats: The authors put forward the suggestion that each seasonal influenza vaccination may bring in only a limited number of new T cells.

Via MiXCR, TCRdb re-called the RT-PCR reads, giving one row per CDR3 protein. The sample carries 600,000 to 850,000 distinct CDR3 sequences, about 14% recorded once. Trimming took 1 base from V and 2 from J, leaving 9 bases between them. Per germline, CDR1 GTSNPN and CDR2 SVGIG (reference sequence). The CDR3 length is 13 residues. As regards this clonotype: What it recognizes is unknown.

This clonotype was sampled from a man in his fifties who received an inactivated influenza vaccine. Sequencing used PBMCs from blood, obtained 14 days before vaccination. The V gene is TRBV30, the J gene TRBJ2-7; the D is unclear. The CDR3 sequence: CAWSAYSTYEQYF. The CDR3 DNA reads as TGTGCCTGGAGTGCCTACAGTACCTACGAGCAGTACTTC.